This T cell receptor (beta chain) was recovered during a study of T cells in Graves' hyperthyroidism and ophthalmopathy. Findings of the study overall: Blood held most thyroid clonotypes expanded above 0.001 frequency.

In this sample, this clonotype turned up a few times. No antigen is known for it. The V and J ends lost 8 bases and 6 bases respectively, with 13 bases between them. Germline loops: CDR1 SEHNR, CDR2 FQNEAQ (reference sequence). This CDR3 is 12 amino acids long. RNA transcripts provided the source from which TCR beta CDR3 regions were amplified. Primed by the HTBI set, a first-round RT-PCR was run on the TCR CDR3. TCRdb passed the multiplex PCR reads through MiXCR, listing each CDR3 protein once. The sample consists of approximately 400,000 distinct CDR3 sequences, around a quarter of them appearing once.

The sequenced sample consisted of blood. The genes are TRBV7-9 and TRBJ1-2; D unresolved. The sequence was obtained from a middle-aged man with Graves' hyperthyroidism. The CDR3 here is CASVIGIDGYTF. The CDR3 DNA reads as TGTGCCAGCGTCATAGGGATTGATGGCTACACCTTC. Variable domain in full (rest from reference TRBV7-9 and TRBJ1-2): DTGVSQNPRHKITKRGQNVTFRCDPISEHNRLYWYRQTLGQGPEFLTYFQNEAQLEKSRLLSDRFSAERPKGSFSTLEIQRTEQGDSAMYLCASVIGIDGYTFGSGTRLTVV.